Given below is one T cell receptor beta chain in context. The sample comes from a study of regulatory dendritic cells for organ transplantation. Method: immunoSEQ multiplex PCR; TCRdb's copy keeps in-frame clones and lacks some. Of fewer than 13,000 clones in the sample, about 66% are singletons; the top ten hold 18%. This TCR was sampled from a human donor in good health. Sequences were obtained from memory CD8+ T cells from blood. Subset indicated: CD45RO+ memory T cells.

CDR3 sequence: CASSQEQGFGANVLTF. The CDR3 bases are TGTGCCAGCAGCCAAGAACAGGGGTTTGGGGCCAACGTCCTGACTTTC. The V and J genes are TRBV4-2 and TRBJ2-6, with 7 bases identical to TRBD1. This CDR3 has 16 residues. Germline V gene lookup returns CDR1 LGHNA and CDR2 YNFKEQ. V lost 0 bases, J lost 3 bases, and 2 bases stayed unmatched.